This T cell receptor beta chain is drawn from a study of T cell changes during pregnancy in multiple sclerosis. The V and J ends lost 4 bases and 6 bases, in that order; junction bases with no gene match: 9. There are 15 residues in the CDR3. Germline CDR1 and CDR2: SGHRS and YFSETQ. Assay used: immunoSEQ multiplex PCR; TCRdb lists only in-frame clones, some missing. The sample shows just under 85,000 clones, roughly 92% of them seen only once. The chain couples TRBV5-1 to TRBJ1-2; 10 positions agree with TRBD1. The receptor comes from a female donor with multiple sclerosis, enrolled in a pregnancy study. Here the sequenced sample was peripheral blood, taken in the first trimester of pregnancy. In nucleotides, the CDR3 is TGCGCCAGCAGCCCTTTGACAGGGGGCGTTGATGGCTACACCTTC. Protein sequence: CASSPLTGGVDGYTF.